This T cell receptor beta chain is drawn from a study of T cell changes during pregnancy in multiple sclerosis. Deletions cut 9 bases from V and 5 bases from J, with 22 bases between. Germline assignment: CDR1 LNHDA and CDR2 SQIVND (reference sequence). The CDR3 is 15 residues long. Method: immunoSEQ multiplex PCR; TCRdb's copy keeps in-frame clones and lacks some. There are about 39,000 clones in the sample; around nine tenths occur only once, and roughly 0.5% lies in the top ten. The material was CD4+ T cells from peripheral blood mononuclear cells, obtained in the first trimester of pregnancy. This sequence was found in a female donor in good health, enrolled as a control in a pregnancy study. The chain uses TRBV19 and TRBJ1-2; possible D gene TRBD1, 5 bases. The CDR3 DNA sequence: TGTGCCAGCCAAGATCCCGGGGGGGGAGAGTATGGCTACACCTTC. Encoded protein: CASQDPGGGEYGYTF.